Included here is one TCR beta chain sequence, with context. Antigen unknown. These data belong to a study of memory CD4+ T cells and cytomegalovirus serostatus. The study's findings and limits: Of 150 to 200 reported CMV TCRbeta sequences, 67 were found in memory CD4+ repertoires.

TCRdb's table, derived via immunoSEQ multiplex PCR, lists solely in-frame clones and lacks some. The sample includes approximately 40,000 clones, approximately 82% of them seen just once. The sort gate was single viable CD3+CD4+CD8-CD45RO+ cells for memory CD4+ T cells. CD4+ T cells were isolated by positive magnetic selection. CDR3 length equals 17 residues. Per germline, CDR1 SGHRS and CDR2 YFSETQ. V shed 2 bases, J shed 1 base, and the junction held 7 bases outside the gene matches. Material for sequencing was memory CD4+ T cells from blood. This chain links TRBV5-1 with TRBJ2-3; 10 positions match TRBD2. This receptor was obtained from an adult in good health and CMV-seronegative. CDR3 residues: CASSFNQAGGRTDTQYF. The DNA for the CDR3 is TGCGCCAGCAGCTTCAACCAAGCGGGGGGGCGCACAGATACGCAGTATTTT.